This T cell receptor beta chain stems from a study of cytomegalovirus exposure and HLA in healthy donors. Findings and caveats of the study: The HLA-A and HLA-B alleles of most subjects were reportedly predicted accurately from TCR beta sequences.

This clone appeared once. As yet, its antigen is unknown. With 60 Vbeta and 13 Jbeta primers, the PCR was carried out. The data were produced by immunoSEQ multiplex PCR, yet TCRdb's version contains in-frame clones alone and is incomplete. Here the sample spans approximately 120,000 clones, over 60% being singletons. V lost 4 bases, J lost 6 bases, and 8 bases lay in between. In germline, CDR1 is KGHSH, CDR2 LQKENI. The CDR3 sequence is 12 residues long. This chain links TRBV18 with TRBJ2-3, with unresolved D. The source is a man aged 50 to 60 in good health and CMV-seronegative. The specimen was PBMCs. This CDR3 is CASSQALDTQYF. The CDR3 bases are TGTGCCAGCTCACAAGCATTGGATACGCAGTATTTT.